This T cell receptor beta chain came from a study of CD8+ T cells in alopecia areata. Whole-study context: Patients received oral tofacitinib, 5 to 10 mg twice daily, for moderate-to-severe alopecia areata. Study results and limitations: Scalp sequencing captures resident alphabeta T cells of normal skin too.

The treatment: oral pan-JAK inhibitor, 5-10 mg twice daily. In regard to this clone: Its antigen is currently unknown.

The authors extracted RNA and reverse transcribed it into cDNA as the sequencing template. The data were produced by immunoSEQ multiplex PCR, yet TCRdb's version contains in-frame clones alone and is incomplete. The sample shows about 190,000 clones, roughly 60% of them seen only once. Germline values: CDR1 GTSNPN, CDR2 SVGIG (reference sequence). There are 16 residues in the CDR3. V lost 1 base, J lost 0 bases, and 12 bases lay in between. Material: CD4+ T cells sorted from blood, obtained at week 24, from a patient treated with tofacitinib. This sequence was found in a human donor with alopecia areata. The genes are TRBV30 and TRBJ1-4, with D possibly being TRBD1 (5 bases). DNA for the CDR3: TGTGCCTGGAGTGGGGACCGGGGGGCAACTAATGAAAAACTGTTTTTT. Its protein is CAWSGDRGATNEKLFF.